The present entry profiles one T cell receptor beta chain with its context. Its target is unknown. The CDR3 runs to 12 residues. Between the trimmed V and J ends, which lost 2 bases and 6 bases, there was a span of 8 bases. Germline assignment: CDR1 MNHNS and CDR2 SASEGT. These data belong to a study of shared clonotypes between healthy human individuals. TCRdb keeps only in-frame clones here, not all; method: immunoSEQ multiplex PCR. Of roughly 2.5 million clones listed, roughly nine tenths are singletons. Donors were healthy HIV-negative adults without recent acute infections or vaccinations. General study results and limits: Sampling involved blood alone; tissue repertoires likely differ.

The rearrangement uses TRBV6-1 and TRBJ2-7; D uncertain. The clonotype was recovered from a man aged 18 to 30 in good health. Sequencing input: naive CD4+ T cells sorted from blood. The subset was: CD45RA+ positively selected. CDR3 nucleotides: TGTGCCAGCAGTGAATTACCCTCCGAGCAGTACTTC. It is translated as CASSELPSEQYF.